One sample yielded the 25 T cell receptor beta chains listed below, sequenced in a study of T cell changes during pregnancy in multiple sclerosis. The data were produced by immunoSEQ multiplex PCR, yet TCRdb's version contains in-frame clones alone and is incomplete. The data show about 44,000 clones, with 70% to 90% seen just once and about 6.3% held by the top ten. The specimen was CD8+ T cells from peripheral blood mononuclear cells, collected after pregnancy. Every receptor here comes from a female donor in good health, enrolled as a control in a pregnancy study.

For this clone: At the DNA level, this CDR3 is encoded by other sequences in the same sample as well. The CDR3 coding sequence is TGTGCCAGCAGTTTACGCGGCAGTCTCTACGAGCAGTACTTC. Its translation: CASSLRGSLYEQYF. This chain links TRBV28 with TRBJ2-7; D unclear. V was pared by 2 bases and J by 3 bases, with 11 bases between. Per the germline V gene, CDR1 is MDHEN and CDR2 is SYDVKM. The CDR3 is 14 residues long.

The chain combines TRBV12-5 with TRBJ1-2; D may be TRBD1 (5 bases). This CDR3 has 12 amino acids. Germline V gene lookup returns CDR1 LGHNT and CDR2 FRNRAP. V lost 3 bases and J lost 8, with 10 bases in between. CDR3 region: CASGFPGGGYTF. CDR3 DNA sequence: TGTGCTAGTGGTTTCCCCGGGGGAGGCTACACCTTC.

This sequence joins TRBV7-9 and TRBJ1-5; D gene unclear. In germline, CDR1 is SEHNR, CDR2 FQNEAQ (reference sequence). This CDR3 has 14 amino acids. Deletions cut 0 bases from V and 3 bases from J, with 6 bases between. CDR3 amino acids: CASSLASPNQPQHF. The CDR3 nucleotides are TGTGCCAGCAGCTTAGCCTCCCCCAATCAGCCCCAGCATTTT.

V usage is TRBV9 and J usage is TRBJ2-1; D is perhaps TRBD1 (6 bases). The V gene lost 1 base and the J gene lost 6 bases, with 14 bases spanning the gap. CDR1 is SGDLS, CDR2 YYNGEE, per germline. CDR3 length equals 15 residues. CDR3: CASSVNQGPGNEQFF. CDR3 bases: TGTGCCAGCAGCGTAAATCAGGGGCCCGGCAATGAGCAGTTCTTC.

V gene TRBV6-1 combines with J gene TRBJ1-6, with D perhaps matching TRBD1 (6 bases). The CDR3 sequence is 15 residues long. V lost 2 bases to trimming and J lost 7 bases, with 12 bases between them. Germline V gene sequence: CDR1 MNHNS, CDR2 SASEGT. The CDR3 DNA sequence: TGTGCCAGCAGTGAAACCGGGACAATGAATTCACCCCTCCACTTT. This translates into CASSETGTMNSPLHF.

This clone was observed a few times. The chain employs TRBV4-1 and TRBJ1-1; D might be TRBD1 (5 bases). The CDR3 consists of 15 residues. V was clipped by 1 base and J by 2 bases, with 11 bases between them. From germline, CDR1 is MGHRA and CDR2 YSYEKL. CDR3 residues: CASSQGGRLNTEAFF. Here the CDR3 DNA reads TGCGCCAGCAGCCAAGGGGGCAGGCTAAACACTGAAGCTTTCTTT.

The chain carries TRBV4-3 and TRBJ2-2; TRBD2 matches 7 bases. From germline, CDR1 is LGHNA and CDR2 YSLEER. The CDR3 covers 15 residues. V lost 0 bases and J lost 6; bases outside the gene matches: 4. CDR3 protein: CASSQDNSGAGELFF. The CDR3, as DNA: TGCGCCAGCAGCCAAGATAACAGCGGGGCCGGGGAGCTGTTTTTT.

This clone was counted a single time. The gene calls are TRBV7-9 and TRBJ1-5; D uncertain. Looked up from germline, CDR1 is SEHNR and CDR2 is FQNEAQ (reference sequence). Trimming stripped 5 bases from V and 2 bases from J, with 4 bases between. This CDR3 spans 12 amino acids. CDR3 sequence (DNA): TGTGCCAGCAGCCCGGGCAATCAGCCCCAGCATTTT. Encoded protein: CASSPGNQPQHF.

V is TRBV18 and J is TRBJ2-1, with D possibly being TRBD1 (5 bases). Trimming stripped 6 bases from V and 15 bases from J, with 15 bases between. CDR3 length: 11 amino acids. CDR1 KGHSH and CDR2 LQKENI come from the germline V gene. The CDR3 region has the DNA TGTGCCAGCTCGTCCACAGGCGACCTGTTCTTC. It yields the protein CASSSTGDLFF.

The chain uses TRBV7-8 and TRBJ2-3; maybe TRBD1 (6 bases). Germline V gene sequence: CDR1 SGHVS, CDR2 FQNEAQ. The CDR3 sequence is 15 residues long. Trimming removed 5 bases from V and 0 bases from J, with 12 bases in between. The CDR3 here is CASSVQGMSTDTQYF. The CDR3 coding sequence is TGTGCCAGCAGCGTCCAGGGGATGAGCACAGATACGCAGTATTTT.

The CDR3: CASRDRGGYGYTF. As DNA, the CDR3 is TGTGCCAGCAGGGACAGGGGCGGCTATGGCTACACCTTC. This chain joins TRBV6-5 and TRBJ1-2; TRBD1 matches at 9 bases. The length of the CDR3 is 13 residues. Trimming took 6 bases from V and 4 from J; bases not matched to a gene: 3. Germline CDR1 MNHEY, CDR2 SVGAGI.

This chain joins TRBV7-3 and TRBJ2-2, with 7 bases matching TRBD1. The CDR3 spans 15 residues. Germline values: CDR1 SGHTA, CDR2 FQGTGA. V gave up 1 base and J gave up 5 bases; unmatched junction bases: 4. The CDR3 bases are TGTGCCAGCAGCTTAATGAGGGACAGAACCGGGGAGCTGTTTTTT. It codes for CASSLMRDRTGELFF.

J is TRBJ2-7 and V is TRBV11-2; TRBD2 matches 13 bases. This CDR3 has 15 residues. The trim removed 7 bases at V and 2 bases at J, leaving 5 bases unmatched. Germline lookup yields CDR1 SGHAT and CDR2 FQNNGV. This CDR3 is CASTLGLAGTYEQYF. CDR3 in DNA: TGTGCCAGCACCTTGGGACTAGCGGGGACCTACGAGCAGTACTTC.

This clone was detected only a few times. This chain joins TRBV7-6 and TRBJ2-6; D is perhaps TRBD1 (6 bases). The CDR3 is 14 residues long. V was pared by 2 bases and J by 11 bases, with 13 bases between. Germline CDR1 and CDR2: SGHVS and FNYEAQ. CDR3 nucleotide sequence: TGTGCCAGCAGCTTATTGTGGGGGCTGGACGTCCTGACTTTC. This encodes CASSLLWGLDVLTF.

The chain joins TRBV19 to TRBJ1-2; D not resolved. Trimming removed 2 bases from V and 1 base from J, with 11 bases in between. Germline V CDR1 and CDR2: LNHDA, SQIVND (reference sequence). The CDR3 consists of 15 residues. This CDR3 reads CASSILGGVNYGYTF. CDR3 coding DNA: TGTGCCAGTAGTATACTCGGCGGAGTTAACTATGGCTACACCTTC.

This chain joins TRBV9 and TRBJ2-1; 12 positions match TRBD2. The germline V gene has CDR1 SGDLS and CDR2 YYNGEE. The CDR3 is 16 residues long. Germline trimming cut 2 bases from V and 7 bases from J; bases unmatched to any gene: 7. This chain's CDR3 is CASSVALAGGRNEQFF. DNA of the CDR3: TGTGCCAGCAGCGTGGCTCTAGCGGGGGGGCGGAATGAGCAGTTCTTC.

This sequence joins TRBV13 and TRBJ1-1; no clear D. The V end lost 3 bases, the J end lost 1 base, and 18 bases lay between the germline ends. The length of the CDR3 is 17 residues. Germline CDR1 reads PRHDT; CDR2 reads FYEKMQ (reference sequence). In nucleotides, the CDR3 is TGTGCCAGCAGCTTCACTTACCCACTTGACTGGAACACTGAAGCTTTCTTT. Protein product: CASSFTYPLDWNTEAFF.

This clone was seen only a few times. The V call is TRBV7-2, the J call TRBJ2-7, with 8 bases aligning to TRBD1. CDR3 length: 15 amino acids. V lost 5 bases to trimming and J lost 0 bases; unmatched junction nucleotides: 6. Germline V gives CDR1 SGHTA, CDR2 FQGNSA. In DNA, the CDR3 is TGTGCCAGCAGCCCCGCCGGGACAGGCTCCTACGAGCAGTACTTC. Translating gives CASSPAGTGSYEQYF.

The CDR3 is CASSVSEGSYEQYF. The CDR3 DNA reads as TGTGCCAGCAGTGTTTCGGAGGGATCCTACGAGCAGTACTTC. V gene TRBV6-1 combines with J gene TRBJ2-7, with a tentative D call TRBD2 (6 bases). The CDR3 runs to 14 residues. V lost 4 bases to trimming and J lost 1 base, with 11 bases between them. The germline V gene has CDR1 MNHNS and CDR2 SASEGT.

The chain uses TRBV4-3 and TRBJ2-1; 7 bases line up with TRBD2. V lost 3 bases and J lost 4; bases outside the gene matches: 3. The CDR3 has 14 residues. The germline CDR1 and CDR2 sequences are LGHNA and YSLEER. In DNA, the CDR3 is TGCGCCAGCAGCCACCGGGGAGGGTACAATGAGCAGTTCTTC. It translates to CASSHRGGYNEQFF.

The V and J genes are TRBV9 and TRBJ2-5, with 8 nucleotides matching TRBD2. The CDR3 is made up of 16 amino acids. Trimming cost V 3 bases and J 2 bases; bases outside gene matches: 9. Germline CDR1 is SGDLS and CDR2 is YYNGEE. CDR3 region: CASSGSAGGPQETQYF. CDR3 nucleotide sequence: TGTGCCAGCAGCGGATCGGCGGGGGGCCCGCAAGAGACCCAGTACTTC.

The genes are TRBV29-1 and TRBJ1-1; D is possibly TRBD1 (6 bases). This CDR3 region has 13 residues. V shed 6 bases and J shed 1 base, with 12 bases lying between them. The germline gives CDR1 SQVTM, CDR2 ANQGSEA. The CDR3 coding sequence is TGCAGCGTGAAGGACAGACAGAACACTGAAGCTTTCTTT. Amino acid sequence: CSVKDRQNTEAFF. The variable domain in full, completed from reference TRBV29-1 and TRBJ1-1, reads SAVISQKPSRDICQRGTSLTIQCQVDSQVTMMFWYRQQPGQSLTLIATANQGSEATYESGFVIDKFPISRPNLTFSTLTVSNMSPEDSSIYLCSVKDRQNTEAFFGQGTRLTVV.

V usage is TRBV2 and J usage is TRBJ1-6; the D is unclear. Germline-derived CDR1 and CDR2 are SNHLY and FYNNEI. This CDR3 contains 12 residues. The V and J ends lost 7 bases and 7 bases respectively, with 8 bases between them. CDR3 protein: CASNFPNSPLHF. In DNA form, the CDR3 reads TGTGCCAGCAATTTTCCGAATTCACCCCTCCACTTT.

The gene calls are TRBV4-3 and TRBJ1-1, with 11 bases identical to TRBD1. The ends lost 0 bases at V and 4 bases at J; junction bases unmatched: 1. The CDR3 runs to 15 residues. Germline-derived CDR1 and CDR2 are LGHNA and YSLEER. CDR3 loop: CASSQEGTGGTEAFF. DNA for the CDR3: TGCGCCAGCAGCCAAGAGGGGACAGGGGGCACTGAAGCTTTCTTT.

The chain uses TRBV6-5 and TRBJ2-1; D call uncertain. V was shortened by 2 bases and J by 0 bases, with 8 bases between the two germline ends. The germline V gene encodes CDR1 MNHEY and CDR2 SVGAGI. This CDR3 region has 15 residues. The CDR3 sequence: CASSYLLSSYNEQFF. For the CDR3, the DNA is TGTGCCAGCAGTTACCTTCTTAGCTCCTACAATGAGCAGTTCTTC.